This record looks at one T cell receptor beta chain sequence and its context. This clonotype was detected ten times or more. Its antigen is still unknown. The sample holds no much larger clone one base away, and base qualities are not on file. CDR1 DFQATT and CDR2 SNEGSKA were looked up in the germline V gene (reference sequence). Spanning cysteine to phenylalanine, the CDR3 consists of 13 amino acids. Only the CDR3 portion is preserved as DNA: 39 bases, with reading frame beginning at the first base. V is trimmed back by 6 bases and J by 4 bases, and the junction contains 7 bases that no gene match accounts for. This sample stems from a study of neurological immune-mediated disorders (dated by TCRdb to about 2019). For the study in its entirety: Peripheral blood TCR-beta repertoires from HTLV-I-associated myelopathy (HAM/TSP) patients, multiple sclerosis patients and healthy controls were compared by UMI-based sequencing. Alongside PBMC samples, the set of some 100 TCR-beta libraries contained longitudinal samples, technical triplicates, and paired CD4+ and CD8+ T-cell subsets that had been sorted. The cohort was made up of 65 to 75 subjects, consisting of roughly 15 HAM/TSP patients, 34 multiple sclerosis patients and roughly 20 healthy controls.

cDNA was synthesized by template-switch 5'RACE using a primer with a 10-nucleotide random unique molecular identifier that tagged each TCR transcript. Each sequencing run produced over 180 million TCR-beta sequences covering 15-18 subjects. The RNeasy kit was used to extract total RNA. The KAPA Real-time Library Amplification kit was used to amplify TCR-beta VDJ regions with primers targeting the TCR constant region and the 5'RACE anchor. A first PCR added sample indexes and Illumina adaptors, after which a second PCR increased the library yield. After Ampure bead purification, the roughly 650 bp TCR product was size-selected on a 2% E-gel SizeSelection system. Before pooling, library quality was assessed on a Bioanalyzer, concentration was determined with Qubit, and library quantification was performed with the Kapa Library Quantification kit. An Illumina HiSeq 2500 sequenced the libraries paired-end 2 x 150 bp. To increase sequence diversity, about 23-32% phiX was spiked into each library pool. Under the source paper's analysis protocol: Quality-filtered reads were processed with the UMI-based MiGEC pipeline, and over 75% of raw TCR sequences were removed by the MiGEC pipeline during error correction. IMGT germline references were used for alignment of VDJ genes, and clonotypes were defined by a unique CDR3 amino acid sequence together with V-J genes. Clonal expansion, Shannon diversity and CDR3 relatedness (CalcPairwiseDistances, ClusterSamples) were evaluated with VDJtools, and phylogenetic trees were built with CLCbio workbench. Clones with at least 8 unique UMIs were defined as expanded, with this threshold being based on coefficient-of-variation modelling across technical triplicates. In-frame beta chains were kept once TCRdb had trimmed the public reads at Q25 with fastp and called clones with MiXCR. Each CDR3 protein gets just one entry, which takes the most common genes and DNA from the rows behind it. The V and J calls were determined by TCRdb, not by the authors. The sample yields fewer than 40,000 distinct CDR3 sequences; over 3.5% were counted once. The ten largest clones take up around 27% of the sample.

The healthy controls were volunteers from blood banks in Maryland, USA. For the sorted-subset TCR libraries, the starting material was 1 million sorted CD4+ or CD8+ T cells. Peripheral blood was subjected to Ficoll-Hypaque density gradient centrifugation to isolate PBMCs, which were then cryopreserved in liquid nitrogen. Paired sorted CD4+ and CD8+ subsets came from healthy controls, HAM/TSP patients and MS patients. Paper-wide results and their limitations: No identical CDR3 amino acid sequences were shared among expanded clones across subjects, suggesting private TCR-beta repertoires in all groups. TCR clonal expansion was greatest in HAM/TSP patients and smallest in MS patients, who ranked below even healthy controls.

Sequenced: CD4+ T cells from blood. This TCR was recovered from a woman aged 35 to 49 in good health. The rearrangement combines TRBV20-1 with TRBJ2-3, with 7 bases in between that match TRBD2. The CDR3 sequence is CSASLTSPDTQYF. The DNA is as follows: TGCAGTGCAAGCCTGACTAGCCCAGATACGCAGTATTTT.